What follows are 28 T cell receptor beta chains derived from one specimen sequenced in a study of CD8+ T cells in alopecia areata. Treatment denoted: oral pan-JAK inhibitor, 5-10 mg twice daily. RNA was isolated and reverse transcribed to cDNA, the sequencing template. Sequenced by immunoSEQ multiplex PCR; TCRdb stores in-frame clones only, minus some. There are over 200,000 clones in the sample; 64% occur only once, and roughly 4.2% lies in the top ten. Sequencing used CD4+ T cells sorted from blood, obtained at week 4, from a patient treated with tofacitinib. The receptors shown here come from a human donor with alopecia areata.

The chain recombines TRBV18 with TRBJ2-1, with TRBD1 as a possible D gene (5 bases). This CDR3 has 15 residues. Trimming pared 1 base from V and 10 bases from J, leaving 17 bases between. Germline CDR1 is KGHSH and CDR2 is LQKENI. For the CDR3, the DNA is TGTGCCAGCTCACCACGTGGGCCTCAGGGTTGGGAGCAGTTCTTC. Translated: CASSPRGPQGWEQFF. The full variable domain, with the rest looked up from reference TRBV18 and TRBJ2-1, is NAGVMQNPRHLVRRRGQEARLRCSPMKGHSHVYWYRQLPEEGLKFMVYLQKENIIDESGMPKERFSAEFPKEGPSILRIQQVVRGDSAAYFCASSPRGPQGWEQFFGPGTRLTVL.

The V gene is TRBV5-1, the J gene TRBJ2-2; no clear D. Germline-derived CDR1 and CDR2 are SGHRS and YFSETQ. Trimming removed 0 bases at V and 3 bases at J, with 6 bases between. This CDR3 region has 14 residues. Here the CDR3 DNA reads TGCGCCAGCAGCTTGGAACAGTACACCGGGGAGCTGTTTTTT. This translates into CASSLEQYTGELFF.

This chain links TRBV25-1 with TRBJ2-7; the D is unclear. With 1 base removed from V and 3 bases from J, the gap between germline ends came to 10 bases. The CDR3 consists of 14 residues. Germline V gene lookup returns CDR1 MGHDK and CDR2 SYGVNS. The DNA for the CDR3 is TGTGCCAGCAGTGAATTTGGGGATAGCTACGAGCAGTACTTC. Translation: CASSEFGDSYEQYF.

The chain has TRBV6-6 and TRBJ1-2, with 8 bases aligning to TRBD1. Germline CDR1 and CDR2: MNHNY and SVGAGI (reference sequence). This CDR3 has 12 residues. V shed 5 bases, J shed 11 bases, and the junction held 7 bases outside the gene matches. CDR3 sequence: CASSPGQGRYTF. CDR3 bases: TGTGCCAGCAGTCCCGGACAGGGCAGGTACACCTTC.

J is TRBJ1-1 and V is TRBV7-8, with a weak D call TRBD1 (5 bases). The CDR3 is 14 residues long. V lost 5 bases, J lost 4 bases, and 14 bases lay in between. From germline, CDR1 is SGHVS and CDR2 FQNEAQ. The DNA of the CDR3 is TGTGCCAGCAGCACTCACAGACAGACCACTGAAGCTTTCTTT. It codes for CASSTHRQTTEAFF.

V and J are TRBV7-9 and TRBJ2-3; D may be TRBD1 or TRBD2 (5 bases each). This CDR3 spans 15 amino acids. V dropped 6 bases and J dropped 2 bases, with 15 bases sitting between them. Germline CDR1 SEHNR, CDR2 FQNEAQ (reference sequence). The CDR3 is CASSRGDGTTDTQYF. In DNA form, the CDR3 reads TGTGCCAGCAGTCGCGGAGACGGGACCACAGATACGCAGTATTTT.

This clone has a single count. J is TRBJ1-6 and V is TRBV28; D remains unclear. Germline values: CDR1 MDHEN, CDR2 SYDVKM. The CDR3 loop spans 13 amino acids. V was pared by 5 bases and J by 14 bases, with 16 bases between. The CDR3 region has the DNA TGTGCCAGCAGTACGGGCCCTCTGGGGACCCTCCACTTT. Translated: CASSTGPLGTLHF.

The chain uses TRBV10-3 and TRBJ2-7; no clear D. V was cut by 8 bases and J by 5 bases, with 10 bases left in between. CDR3 size: 11 residues. CDR1 is ENHRY and CDR2 is SYGVKD in the germline V gene. The CDR3 DNA reads as TGTGCCATCGGCGCACAAAACGAGCAGTACTTC. The encoded protein is CAIGAQNEQYF.

The chain uses TRBV2 and TRBJ1-5; D gene unclear. Trimming took off 4 bases at V and 6 bases at J, with 10 bases between the two ends. This CDR3 comprises 13 residues. The germline V gene has CDR1 SNHLY and CDR2 FYNNEI. The CDR3 is CASSGYLTQPQHF. The DNA of the CDR3 is TGTGCCAGCAGTGGTTATTTAACTCAGCCCCAGCATTTT.

The gene calls are TRBV6-6 and TRBJ1-2; the D gene is possibly TRBD1 (6 bases). Between the trimmed V and J ends, which lost 1 base and 4 bases, there was a span of 10 bases. This CDR3 has 14 amino acids. The germline gives CDR1 MNHNY, CDR2 SVGAGI (reference sequence). The CDR3 spells CASSYFEGVYGYTF. The CDR3 DNA reads as TGTGCCAGCAGTTACTTCGAGGGGGTCTATGGCTACACCTTC.

This clone occurred a few times. The CDR3 bases are TGTGCCAGCAGTGACCGGGGTATACAGCCCCAGCATTTT. The encoded protein is CASSDRGIQPQHF. V is TRBV2 and J is TRBJ1-5; unclear D gene. The germline gives CDR1 SNHLY, CDR2 FYNNEI. V was shortened by 3 bases and J by 7 bases, with 10 bases between the two germline ends. The CDR3 spans 13 residues.

The V call is TRBV29-1, the J call TRBJ1-2; D might be TRBD1 (6 bases). The CDR3 is 13 residues long. Germline V gene sequence: CDR1 SQVTM, CDR2 ANQGSEA. V lost 7 bases to trimming and J lost 2 bases, with 14 bases between them. In DNA form, the CDR3 reads TGCAGCGCCCGCCCGGGGGCCAACTATGGCTACACCTTC. This encodes CSARPGANYGYTF.

This clone was recorded a few times. The sample has other DNA sequences that encode this CDR3 too. V usage is TRBV7-9 and J usage is TRBJ2-7; D tentatively fits TRBD1 or TRBD2 (5 bases each). This CDR3 comprises 14 residues. With 4 bases removed from V and 2 bases from J, the gap between germline ends came to 12 bases. Germline CDR1 SEHNR, CDR2 FQNEAQ (reference sequence). CDR3 protein: CASSSGTGTYEQYF. CDR3 DNA: TGTGCCAGCAGCTCCGGGACGGGGACCTACGAGCAGTACTTC.

V is TRBV29-1 and J is TRBJ2-2, with 11 bases that match TRBD2. Trimming at V came to 7 bases and at J to 0 bases, leaving 7 bases not matched to a gene. This CDR3 has 16 residues. CDR1 SQVTM and CDR2 ANQGSEA come from the germline V gene. The CDR3 DNA reads as TGCAGCGCCACCCTAGCGGGGGGCCCGAACACCGGGGAGCTGTTTTTT. Its protein product is CSATLAGGPNTGELFF.

This rearrangement joins TRBV30 to TRBJ2-6; D uncertain. The CDR3 runs to 15 residues. Germline loops: CDR1 GTSNPN, CDR2 SVGIG (reference sequence). V lost 0 bases to trimming and J lost 0 bases, with 6 bases between them. CDR3 DNA: TGTGCCTGGAGTGTAAAAGCCTCTGGGGCCAACGTCCTGACTTTC. Its protein is CAWSVKASGANVLTF.

The V call is TRBV5-6, the J call TRBJ2-4; possible D gene TRBD2, 6 bases. The CDR3 runs to 14 residues. Germline assignment: CDR1 SGHDT and CDR2 YYEEEE. The ends were cut back, 4 bases at V and 3 bases at J, with 11 bases in the middle. This CDR3 is CASSRRGGKNIQYF. CDR3 nucleotide sequence: TGTGCCAGCAGCCGGCGGGGCGGCAAAAACATTCAGTACTTC.

V and J are TRBV10-3 and TRBJ2-1; 12 nucleotides align to TRBD2. Unmatched junction bases numbered 7, after V lost 7 bases and J lost 0 bases. The CDR3 length is 17 residues. CDR1 and CDR2 from the germline V gene are ENHRY and SYGVKD. In DNA form, the CDR3 reads TGTGCCATCAAAACTAGCGGGGGGCTGAGCTCCTACAATGAGCAGTTCTTC. This gives the protein CAIKTSGGLSSYNEQFF.

This clone has just a few counts. The V gene is TRBV6-5, the J gene TRBJ1-1, with D perhaps matching TRBD1 (5 bases). This CDR3 region has 13 residues. Germline assignment: CDR1 MNHEY and CDR2 SVGAGI. V lost 7 bases, J lost 6 bases, and 15 bases lay in between. The CDR3 coding sequence is TGTGCCAGCACCCCCGACAGAAGTTCTGAAGCTTTCTTT. Residues: CASTPDRSSEAFF.

The chain carries TRBV7-9 and TRBJ1-2; perhaps TRBD1 as D (6 bases). V was pared by 11 bases and J by 8 bases, with 15 bases between. The germline V gene encodes CDR1 SEHNR and CDR2 FQNEAQ (reference sequence). The CDR3 is 11 residues long. In nucleotides, the CDR3 is TGTGCCGCTAGCAGGGGAGGCGGCTACACCTTC. Protein product: CAASRGGGYTF.

Regarding this clone: This specimen includes other DNA sequences encoding the same CDR3. The chain is built from TRBV29-1 and TRBJ2-7; 9 nucleotides match TRBD1. Losses at the gene ends were 6 bases for V and 2 bases for J; bases not matched to a gene: 2. The CDR3 covers 12 residues. Germline CDR1 and CDR2: SQVTM and ANQGSEA. CDR3 coding DNA: TGCAGCGTCCGGGACAGGGCCTACGAGCAGTACTTC. This encodes CSVRDRAYEQYF.

This clone came up a few times. This chain uses TRBV2 with TRBJ2-3, with TRBD2 matching 7 bases. The CDR3 extends over 14 amino acids. CDR1 and CDR2 (germline): SNHLY, FYNNEI. V gave up 2 bases and J gave up 7 bases; unmatched junction bases: 6. CDR3: CASSEPATSNTQYF. CDR3 coding DNA: TGTGCCAGCAGTGAACCGGCGACTAGCAATACGCAGTATTTT.

This chain joins TRBV18 and TRBJ2-7; 7 bases are shared with TRBD1. The germline V gene has CDR1 KGHSH and CDR2 LQKENI. Germline trimming cut 3 bases from V and 2 bases from J; bases unmatched to any gene: 4. The CDR3 has 14 amino acids. For the CDR3, the DNA is TGTGCCAGCTCACCCCAGACAGGGCCCTACGAGCAGTACTTC. It is translated as CASSPQTGPYEQYF.

The chain carries TRBV11-2 and TRBJ2-2, with D uncertain. The CDR3 length is 14 residues. The V gene's germline CDR1 is SGHAT and CDR2 FQNNGV. Trimming shortened V by 4 bases and J by 1 base, and 7 bases separated the two germline ends. CDR3 residues: CASSSFLNTGELFF. CDR3 nucleotide sequence: TGTGCCAGCAGCTCCTTCTTGAACACCGGGGAGCTGTTTTTT.

V usage is TRBV9 and J usage is TRBJ2-7; D is ambiguous. Per germline, CDR1 SGDLS and CDR2 YYNGEE. V lost 4 bases and J lost 2, with 19 bases in between. The CDR3 totals 16 residues. The CDR3 loop is CASSPRAGSNTYEQYF. The CDR3 DNA reads as TGTGCCAGCAGCCCCCGGGCTGGATCCAATACCTACGAGCAGTACTTC.

The chain carries TRBV7-2 and TRBJ2-2; D uncertain. This CDR3 spans 14 amino acids. Trimming stripped 1 base from V and 4 bases from J, with 7 bases between. Germline V gives CDR1 SGHTA, CDR2 FQGNSA. The CDR3 region has the DNA TGTGCCAGCAGCTTAGTGTTCCCCACCGGGGAGCTGTTTTTT. This codes for CASSLVFPTGELFF.

The V call is TRBV7-2, the J call TRBJ2-4; 7 bases map to TRBD2. This CDR3 is built from 14 residues. With 7 bases clipped from V and 5 bases from J, the junction kept 8 bases outside the gene matches. CDR1 is SGHTA, CDR2 FQGNSA, per germline. The DNA for the CDR3 is TGTGCCAGCACCCTCGGACTAGTTCAAAACATTCAGTACTTC. Translated: CASTLGLVQNIQYF. Filled out from reference TRBV7-2 and TRBJ2-4, the complete variable domain reads GAGVSQSPSNKVTEKGKDVELRCDPISGHTALYWYRQSLGQGLEFLIYFQGNSAPDKSGLPSDRFSAERTGGSVSTLTIQRTQQEDSAVYLCASTLGLVQNIQYFGAGTRLSVL.

CDR3 sequence reads: CAIRGQITDTQYF. Here the CDR3 DNA reads TGTGCCATCAGGGGACAGATCACAGATACGCAGTATTTT. This chain uses TRBV10-3 with TRBJ2-3, with TRBD1 matching 7 bases. The germline CDR1 and CDR2 sequences are ENHRY and SYGVKD. CDR3 length: 13 amino acids. V lost 6 bases, J lost 2 bases, and 2 bases stayed unmatched.

The chain has TRBV7-2 and TRBJ2-6, with D tentatively TRBD1 (7 bases). V dropped 5 bases and J dropped 0 bases, with 11 bases sitting between them. CDR1 SGHTA and CDR2 FQGNSA come from the germline V gene. The CDR3 runs to 16 residues. The CDR3 DNA is TGTGCCAGCAGCGCGGGACAGTTCTCTGGGGCCAACGTCCTGACTTTC. This encodes CASSAGQFSGANVLTF.